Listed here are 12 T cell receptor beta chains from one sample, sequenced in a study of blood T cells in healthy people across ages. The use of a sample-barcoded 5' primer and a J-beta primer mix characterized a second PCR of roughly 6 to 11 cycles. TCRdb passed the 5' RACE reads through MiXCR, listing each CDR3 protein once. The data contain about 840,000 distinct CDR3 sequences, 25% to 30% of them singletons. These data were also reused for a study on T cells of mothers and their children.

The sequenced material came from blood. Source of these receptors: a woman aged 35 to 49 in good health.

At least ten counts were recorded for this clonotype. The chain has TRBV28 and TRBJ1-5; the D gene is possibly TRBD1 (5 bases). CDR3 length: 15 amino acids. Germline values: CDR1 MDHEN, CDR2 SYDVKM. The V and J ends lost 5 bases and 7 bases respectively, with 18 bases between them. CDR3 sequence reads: CASSTGRGLSQPQHF. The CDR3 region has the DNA TGTGCCAGCAGTACCGGACGGGGACTAAGCCAGCCCCAGCATTTT.

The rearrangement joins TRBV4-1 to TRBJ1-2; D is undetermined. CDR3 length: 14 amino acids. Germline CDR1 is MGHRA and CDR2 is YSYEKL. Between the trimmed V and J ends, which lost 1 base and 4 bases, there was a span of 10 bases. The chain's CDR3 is CASSQAFRSYGYTF. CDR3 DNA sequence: TGCGCCAGCAGCCAAGCCTTCCGGAGCTATGGCTACACCTTC.

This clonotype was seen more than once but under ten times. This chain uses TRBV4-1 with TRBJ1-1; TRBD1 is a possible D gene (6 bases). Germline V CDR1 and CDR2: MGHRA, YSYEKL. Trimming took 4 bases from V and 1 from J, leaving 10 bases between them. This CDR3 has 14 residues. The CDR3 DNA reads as TGCGCCAGCAGCCCTTTAGGGGGGAACACTGAAGCTTTCTTT. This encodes CASSPLGGNTEAFF.

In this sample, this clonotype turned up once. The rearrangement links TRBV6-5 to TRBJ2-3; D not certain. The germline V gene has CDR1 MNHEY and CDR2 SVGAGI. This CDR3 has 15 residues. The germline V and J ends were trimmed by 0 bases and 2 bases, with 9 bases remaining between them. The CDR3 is CASSYSRSATDTQYF. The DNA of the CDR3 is TGTGCCAGCAGTTACTCGAGATCGGCCACAGATACGCAGTATTTT.

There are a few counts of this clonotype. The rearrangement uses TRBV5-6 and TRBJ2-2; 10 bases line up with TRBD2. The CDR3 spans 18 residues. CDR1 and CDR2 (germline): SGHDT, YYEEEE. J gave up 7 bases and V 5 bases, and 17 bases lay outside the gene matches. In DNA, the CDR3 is TGTGCCAGCAGACAATACATAGAGCGGGGGGGCCTCGGCGGGGAGCTGTTTTTT. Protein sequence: CASRQYIERGGLGGELFF. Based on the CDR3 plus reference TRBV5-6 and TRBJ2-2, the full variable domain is DAGVTQSPTHLIKTRGQQVTLRCSPKSGHDTVSWYQQALGQGPQFIFQYYEEEERQRGNFPDRFSGHQFPNYSSELNVNALLLGDSALYLCASRQYIERGGLGGELFFGEGSRLTVL.

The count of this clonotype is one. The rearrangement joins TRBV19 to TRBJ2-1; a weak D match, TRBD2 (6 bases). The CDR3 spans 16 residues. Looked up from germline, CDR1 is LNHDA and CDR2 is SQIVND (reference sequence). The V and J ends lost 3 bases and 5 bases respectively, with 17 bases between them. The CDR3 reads CASSIAAGRGHNEQFF. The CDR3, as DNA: TGTGCCAGTAGTATCGCGGCGGGACGCGGGCACAATGAGCAGTTCTTC.

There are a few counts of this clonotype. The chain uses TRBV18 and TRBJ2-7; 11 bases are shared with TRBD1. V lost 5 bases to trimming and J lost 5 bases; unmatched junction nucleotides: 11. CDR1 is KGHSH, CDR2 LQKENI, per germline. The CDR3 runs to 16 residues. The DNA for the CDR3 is TGTGCCAGCTCAGACGGACAGGGGGCTATTTCGGACGAGCAGTACTTC. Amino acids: CASSDGQGAISDEQYF.

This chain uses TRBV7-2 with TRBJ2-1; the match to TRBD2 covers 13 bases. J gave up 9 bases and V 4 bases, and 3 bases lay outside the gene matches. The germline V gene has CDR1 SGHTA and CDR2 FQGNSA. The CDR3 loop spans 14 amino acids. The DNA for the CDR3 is TGTGCCAGCAGCTGGACTAGCGGGGGCTTTGAGCAGTTCTTC. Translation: CASSWTSGGFEQFF.

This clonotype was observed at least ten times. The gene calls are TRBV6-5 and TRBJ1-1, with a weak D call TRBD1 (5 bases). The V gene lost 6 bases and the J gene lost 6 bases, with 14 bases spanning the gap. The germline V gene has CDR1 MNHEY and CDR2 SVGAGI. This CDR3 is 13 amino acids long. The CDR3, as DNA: TGTGCCAGCAGCAATTCAGGGTTAGCTGAAGCTTTCTTT. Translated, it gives CASSNSGLAEAFF.

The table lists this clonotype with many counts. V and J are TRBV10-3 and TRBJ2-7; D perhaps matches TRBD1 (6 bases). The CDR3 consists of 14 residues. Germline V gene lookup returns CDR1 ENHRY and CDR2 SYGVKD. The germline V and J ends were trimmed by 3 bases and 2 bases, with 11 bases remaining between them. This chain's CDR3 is CAISDGQRAYEQYF. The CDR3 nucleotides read TGTGCCATCAGTGATGGACAGAGAGCCTACGAGCAGTACTTC.

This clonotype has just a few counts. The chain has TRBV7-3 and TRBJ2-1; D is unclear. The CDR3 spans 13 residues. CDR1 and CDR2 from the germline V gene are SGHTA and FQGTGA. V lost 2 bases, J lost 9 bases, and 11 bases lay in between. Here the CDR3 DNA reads TGTGCCAGCAGCTTATATCCCGGCAGTGAGCAGTTCTTC. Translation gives CASSLYPGSEQFF.

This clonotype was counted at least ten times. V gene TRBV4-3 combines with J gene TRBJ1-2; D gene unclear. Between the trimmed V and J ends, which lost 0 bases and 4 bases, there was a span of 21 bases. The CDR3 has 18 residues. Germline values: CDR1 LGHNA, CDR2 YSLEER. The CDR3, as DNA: TGCGCCAGCAGCCAAGAGGGCGGCGGGTCCCCCTCCTTCTATGGCTACACCTTC. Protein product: CASSQEGGGSPSFYGYTF.